A single TCR beta chain is shown here with its context. Its specificity is unknown. Germline CDR1 and CDR2: MDHEN and SYDVKM. The CDR3 sequence is 15 residues long. The junction had 7 bases not matched to a gene; V was cut back by 4 bases and J by 6 bases. This sample stems from a study of OX40 agonist ivuxolimab in advanced cancers. Study-level findings and limits: Researchers did not establish what antigens the expanded peripheral T cells target. Averaged across samples, CD8+ T cells carried more expanded clones than CD4+ did.

TCRdb's table, derived via immunoSEQ multiplex PCR, lists solely in-frame clones and lacks some. The data show some 94,000 clones, 91% seen once. Sequenced material: CD4+ or CD8+ T cells sorted from blood, taken in a trial of the OX40 agonist ivuxolimab. This sequence originates from an adult with an advanced solid tumor such as melanoma, head and neck, liver or kidney cancer. V gene TRBV28 combines with J gene TRBJ2-1; TRBD2 agrees at 9 bases. CDR3 DNA sequence: TGTGCCAGCAGTTCCCCGGGACTAGCATCCAATGAGCAGTTCTTC. This sequence encodes CASSSPGLASNEQFF.